Shown below are 26 T cell receptor beta chains from a single sample sequenced in a study of T-cell memory formation after mild COVID-19. In TCRdb, the 5' RACE reads were re-called with MiXCR into one record per CDR3 protein. The table shows about 300,000 distinct CDR3 sequences, with approximately 19% occurring only once. Sequenced sample: PBMCs or a T cell subset sorted from them (not recorded which). These receptors were taken from a man younger than 30 who had mild COVID-19 (a few samples of this study predate the infection). Cell type and time point are not known.

This sequence joins TRBV12-3 or TRBV12-4 and TRBJ2-7; TRBD2 matches 11 bases. V lost 8 bases to trimming and J lost 3 bases; unmatched junction nucleotides: 6. There are 14 residues in the CDR3. CDR3 in amino acids: CASGRLAGLYEQYF. The CDR3, as DNA: TGTGCCAGCGGACGACTAGCGGGGCTCTACGAGCAGTACTTC.

This clonotype has a count of ten or more. This chain uses TRBV2 with TRBJ2-1, with D perhaps matching TRBD2 (6 bases). Germline CDR1 and CDR2: SNHLY and FYNNEI. V lost 3 bases, J lost 7 bases, and 16 bases lay in between. This CDR3 region has 15 residues. CDR3 region: CASSDIAVELNEQFF. The CDR3 region has the DNA TGTGCCAGCAGTGACATAGCGGTCGAGTTGAATGAGCAGTTCTTC.

This clonotype was recorded a few times. The chain recombines TRBV3-1 with TRBJ2-3, with 8 bases aligning to TRBD2. J was trimmed by 2 bases and V by 1 base; bases with no gene match: 5. Germline CDR1 and CDR2: LGHDT and YNNKEL (reference sequence). The CDR3 is 16 residues long. CDR3 amino acids: CASSQGTSGVTDTQYF. The CDR3 DNA sequence: TGTGCCAGCAGCCAAGGAACTAGCGGAGTCACAGATACGCAGTATTTT.

This chain links TRBV4-2 with TRBJ2-7; D is unresolved. Germline-derived CDR1 and CDR2 are LGHNA and YNFKEQ. CDR3 length: 14 amino acids. The V and J ends lost 0 bases and 2 bases respectively, with 8 bases between them. The CDR3 bases are TGTGCCAGCAGCCAAGACCCACTTGCCTACGAGCAGTACTTC. Residues: CASSQDPLAYEQYF.

This chain connects TRBV11-2 to TRBJ1-1; no clear D gene. The CDR3 sequence is 14 residues long. In germline, CDR1 is SGHAT, CDR2 FQNNGV. Between the trimmed V and J ends, which lost 5 bases and 2 bases, there was a span of 12 bases. This CDR3 is CASSPTTPNTEAFF. The CDR3 bases are TGTGCCAGCAGCCCGACAACGCCAAACACTGAAGCTTTCTTT.

CDR3 DNA sequence: TGCAGCGTTGAGACCCAGGCACACACTGAAGCTTTCTTT. This encodes CSVETQAHTEAFF. V usage is TRBV29-1 and J usage is TRBJ1-1, with D unclear. Trimming removed 3 bases at V and 3 bases at J, with 11 bases between. Germline lookup yields CDR1 SQVTM and CDR2 ANQGSEA. There are 13 residues in the CDR3.

This clonotype was recorded a few times. The chain is built from TRBV25-1 and TRBJ2-3; possible D gene TRBD1, 5 bases. The CDR3 contains 17 residues. The germline gives CDR1 MGHDK, CDR2 SYGVNS. Trimming stripped 5 bases from V and 4 bases from J, with 22 bases between. CDR3 sequence reads: CASSQRTVGEGADTQYF. CDR3 nucleotides: TGTGCCAGCAGTCAGAGGACCGTAGGGGAAGGAGCAGATACGCAGTATTTT.

The chain is built from TRBV5-1 and TRBJ2-5; TRBD2 matches at 10 bases. The CDR3 is made up of 15 amino acids. The germline CDR1 and CDR2 sequences are SGHRS and YFSETQ. Trimming removed 4 bases from V and 3 bases from J; junction bases left unmatched: 6. The CDR3 region has the DNA TGCGCCAGCAGCCCCATTACTAGCGGGGAAGAGACCCAGTACTTC. Translated: CASSPITSGEETQYF.

In its sample, this clonotype was seen a few times. V is TRBV18 and J is TRBJ2-7; 11 bases are a match to TRBD2. Germline V gene lookup returns CDR1 KGHSH and CDR2 LQKENI. Trimming took 1 base from V and 3 from J; bases not matched to a gene: 5. This CDR3 has 16 amino acids. Written as DNA, the CDR3 is TGTGCCAGCTCACCACGTCTAGCGGGGGGCGTCTACGAGCAGTACTTC. Its translation is CASSPRLAGGVYEQYF. The full variable domain, its missing parts supplied by reference TRBV18 and TRBJ2-7, is NAGVMQNPRHLVRRRGQEARLRCSPMKGHSHVYWYRQLPEEGLKFMVYLQKENIIDESGMPKERFSAEFPKEGPSILRIQQVVRGDSAAYFCASSPRLAGGVYEQYFGPGTRLTVT.

The chain carries TRBV10-3 and TRBJ2-3; a weak D match, TRBD2 (6 bases). Germline CDR1 and CDR2: ENHRY and SYGVKD. Between the trimmed V and J ends, which lost 5 bases and 2 bases, there was a span of 11 bases. This CDR3 spans 14 amino acids. CDR3 loop: CAISPAGSTDTQYF. DNA for the CDR3: TGTGCCATCAGTCCCGCGGGGTCCACAGATACGCAGTATTTT.

The table lists this clonotype with a few counts. The gene calls are TRBV6-2 or TRBV6-3 and TRBJ2-2; 8 nucleotides agree with TRBD2. Per the germline V gene, CDR1 is MNHEY and CDR2 is SVGEGT. There are 15 residues in the CDR3. V shed 7 bases, J shed 5 bases, and the junction held 9 bases outside the gene matches. The CDR3 protein is CASTRGGLRTGELFF. The CDR3 coding sequence is TGTGCCAGCACCCGGGGGGGCCTACGGACCGGGGAGCTGTTTTTT.

There are a few counts of this clonotype. V and J are TRBV4-3 and TRBJ1-6; D call uncertain. The CDR3 totals 12 residues. Trimming took off 3 bases at V and 10 bases at J, with 7 bases between the two ends. The V gene's germline CDR1 is LGHNA and CDR2 YSLEER. The CDR3, as DNA: TGCGCCAGCAGCCATTTGGACTCACCCCTCCACTTT. Translation gives CASSHLDSPLHF.

V and J are TRBV5-6 and TRBJ1-5; TRBD1 is a possible D gene (5 bases). The CDR3 totals 14 residues. Germline CDR1 SGHDT, CDR2 YYEEEE. The ends were cut back, 1 base at V and 4 bases at J, with 9 bases in the middle. CDR3 protein: CASSLWGMNQPQHF. For the CDR3, the DNA is TGTGCCAGCAGCTTGTGGGGGATGAATCAGCCCCAGCATTTT.

The V and J genes are TRBV29-1 and TRBJ1-1; a weak D match, TRBD1 (6 bases). V lost 7 bases and J lost 0, with 15 bases in between. Germline V CDR1 and CDR2: SQVTM, ANQGSEA. The CDR3 has 14 amino acids. Here the CDR3 DNA reads TGCAGCGGGGCCCGGACAGTCATGAACACTGAAGCTTTCTTT. It translates to CSGARTVMNTEAFF.

This clonotype was counted at least ten times. V gene TRBV28 combines with J gene TRBJ2-3; TRBD2 matches 11 bases. The CDR3 extends over 15 amino acids. J gave up 6 bases and V 4 bases, and 6 bases lay outside the gene matches. Germline CDR1 MDHEN, CDR2 SYDVKM. The CDR3 DNA is TGTGCCAGCAGTTGGGTGCCTAGCGGGGGGGATACGCAGTATTTT. Residues: CASSWVPSGGDTQYF.

There are a few counts of this clonotype. V is TRBV3-1 and J is TRBJ1-1, with D possibly TRBD1 on 5 matching bases. Looked up from germline, CDR1 is LGHDT and CDR2 is YNNKEL (reference sequence). The CDR3 is 13 residues long. The V and J ends lost 6 bases and 5 bases respectively, with 13 bases between them. The CDR3 region has the DNA TGTGCCAGCAGGCCCGGGGAGGGGACTGAAGCTTTCTTT. Amino acid sequence: CASRPGEGTEAFF.

This clonotype came up a few times. This chain joins TRBV20-1 and TRBJ2-7, with 7 bases matching TRBD2. CDR3 size: 13 residues. Germline trimming cut 6 bases from V and 2 bases from J; bases unmatched to any gene: 7. The germline V gene encodes CDR1 DFQATT and CDR2 SNEGSKA (reference sequence). DNA for the CDR3: TGCAGTGCCTTAAGCGGGGAAGCCTACGAGCAGTACGTC. Residues: CSALSGEAYEQYV.

The chain uses TRBV24-1 and TRBJ2-7; D possibly corresponds to TRBD1 (5 bases). Per germline, CDR1 KGHDR and CDR2 SFDVKD. This CDR3 is built from 13 residues. With 2 bases removed from V and 7 bases from J, the gap between germline ends came to 11 bases. The DNA for the CDR3 is TGTGCCACCAGTGATTGGCAGGGTAGAGAGCAGTACTTC. Translated: CATSDWQGREQYF.

V gene TRBV11-2 combines with J gene TRBJ1-1, with D unresolved. The V gene's germline CDR1 is SGHAT and CDR2 FQNNGV. V lost 5 bases, J lost 3 bases, and 10 bases lay in between. The CDR3 is made up of 13 amino acids. CDR3 coding DNA: TGTGCCAGCAGCAGGGTAATCGACACTGAAGCTTTCTTT. Translated: CASSRVIDTEAFF.

The genes are TRBV6-2 or TRBV6-3 and TRBJ2-3; D not certain. This CDR3 is 12 amino acids long. Germline CDR1 reads MNHEY; CDR2 reads SVGEGT. Deletions cut 0 bases from V and 7 bases from J, with 5 bases between. The CDR3: CASSYSKYTQYF. The CDR3 DNA follows: TGTGCCAGCAGTTACTCGAAGTATACGCAGTATTTT.

The gene calls are TRBV12-3 or TRBV12-4 and TRBJ2-1; 7 nucleotides match TRBD1. The ends lost 2 bases at V and 10 bases at J; junction bases unmatched: 8. The CDR3 is made up of 14 amino acids. The CDR3 protein is CASSLLRRDREQFF. The CDR3 coding sequence is TGTGCCAGCAGTTTACTTCGTAGGGACAGAGAGCAGTTCTTC.

This clonotype was counted between two and nine times. This chain uses TRBV12-3 or TRBV12-4 with TRBJ2-3, with TRBD2 matching over 9 bases. The CDR3 has 15 amino acids. V trimming: 7 bases; J trimming: 0 bases; junction bases outside the gene matches: 5. CDR3 loop: CASIPSGASTDTQYF. CDR3 DNA: TGTGCCAGCATACCTAGCGGGGCGAGCACAGATACGCAGTATTTT.

In this sample, this clonotype turned up a few times. The chain combines TRBV5-4 with TRBJ2-7, with D perhaps being TRBD1 or TRBD2 (5 bases each). The CDR3 spans 14 residues. Germline CDR1 is SGHNT and CDR2 is YYREEE (reference sequence). V gave up 5 bases and J gave up 2 bases, with 14 bases separating them. CDR3 nucleotide sequence: TGTGCCAGCAGTACCCCGGGGCCTCCCTACGAGCAGTACTTC. Protein product: CASSTPGPPYEQYF.

The gene calls are TRBV10-3 and TRBJ1-2; 7 nucleotides match TRBD1. This CDR3 comprises 13 residues. The germline V gene encodes CDR1 ENHRY and CDR2 SYGVKD. V lost 11 bases and J lost 8; bases outside the gene matches: 14. DNA for the CDR3: TGTGCCGTTGCCCGACAGGGCCCGGAGGGCTACACCTTC. Residues: CAVARQGPEGYTF.

This clonotype showed up just a few times. The chain recombines TRBV5-1 with TRBJ2-5, with 8 bases that match TRBD1. V gave up 2 bases and J gave up 0 bases; unmatched junction bases: 3. The germline V gene encodes CDR1 SGHRS and CDR2 YFSETQ. The CDR3 runs 15 residues. The CDR3, as DNA: TGCGCCAGCAGCTTCAGGGGGCCCTACCAAGAGACCCAGTACTTC. Its translation is CASSFRGPYQETQYF.

The chain couples TRBV12-5 to TRBJ1-1; the match to TRBD1 covers 8 bases. This CDR3 spans 14 amino acids. Germline CDR1 reads LGHNT; CDR2 reads FRNRAP. V gave up 0 bases and J gave up 6 bases; unmatched junction bases: 3. The CDR3 region has the DNA TGTGCTAGTGGTTTGGTTCCGGACAGGGCTGAAGCTTTCTTT. Translated, it gives CASGLVPDRAEAFF.